This entry describes one TCR beta chain. Its antigen is not identified. Making TCR cDNA involved 5'RACE template switching, which added UMIs and a universal primer site. TCRdb itself ran the 5' RACE reads through MiXCR, one entry per CDR3 protein. The repertoire holds about 320,000 distinct CDR3 sequences, roughly a tenth seen once, with about 3% in the top ten. The record originates from a study of T cells after yellow fever vaccination. In the study overall: Fractions low in cell number were prepared with SMART-Seq v4 Ultra Low Input.

Study results and caveats: Post-booster reappearance was seen for most primary-vaccination clones (nearly 97% CD4, around 88% CD8). Weaker, the secondary response peaked sooner, at day 5 versus 15.

The germline CDR1 and CDR2 sequences are ENHRY and SYGVKD. There are 18 residues in the CDR3. The V segment lost 6 bases and the J segment 1 base; nucleotides outside the gene matches: 13. The starting material was CD4+ T cells sorted from PBMCs, obtained 45 days after the yellow fever booster vaccination. This TCR derives from a man younger than 35 who received the YFV17D yellow fever vaccine. The rearrangement links TRBV10-3 to TRBJ2-3; 10 bases are shared with TRBD2. Here the CDR3 reads CAISPPGLAGARTDTQYF. DNA for the CDR3: TGTGCCATCAGCCCCCCCGGGCTAGCGGGGGCCCGCACAGATACGCAGTATTTT.